These 18 T cell receptor beta chains share one sample of origin, sequenced in a study of cytomegalovirus exposure and HLA in healthy donors. PCR involved 60 Vbeta and 13 Jbeta primers. Clones were sequenced by immunoSEQ multiplex PCR, and TCRdb holds only the in-frame ones, with some missing. The table shows 90,000 or so clones, with 78% occurring only once. The sample taken for sequencing was PBMCs. The receptor set was obtained from a woman aged 40-49 years in good health and CMV-seronegative.

This chain joins TRBV6-6 and TRBJ1-2; the D is unclear. This CDR3 has 16 residues. V shed 2 bases and J shed 4 bases, with 17 bases lying between them. Germline V gene data show CDR1 as MNHNY and CDR2 as SVGAGI (reference sequence). CDR3 DNA sequence: TGTGCCAGCAGTTACGCGGAAATGGCGGTGGGCTATGGCTACACCTTC. Amino acids: CASSYAEMAVGYGYTF.

The chain uses TRBV4-2 and TRBJ2-7; D might be TRBD1 (6 bases). With 1 base removed from V and 3 bases from J, the gap between germline ends came to 13 bases. This CDR3 is built from 15 residues. Germline V lookup: CDR1 LGHNA, CDR2 YNFKEQ. CDR3 loop: CASSQGTAALYEQYF. The CDR3 DNA is TGTGCCAGCAGCCAAGGGACAGCGGCCCTCTACGAGCAGTACTTC.

There are a few counts of this clone. The rearrangement links TRBV6-5 to TRBJ2-7, with TRBD2 identical over 12 bases. The J segment lost 5 bases and the V segment lost 6 bases, leaving 5 bases of the junction unmatched. CDR1 MNHEY and CDR2 SVGAGI come from the germline V gene. The CDR3 is made up of 14 amino acids. CDR3 in amino acids: CASRLLAGGHEQYF. CDR3 DNA: TGTGCCAGCAGATTACTAGCGGGAGGTCACGAGCAGTACTTC.

This chain uses TRBV28 with TRBJ2-2, with TRBD1 matching over 9 bases. J lost 6 bases, V lost 3 bases, and 5 bases had no gene match. This CDR3 region has 15 residues. Looked up from germline, CDR1 is MDHEN and CDR2 is SYDVKM. In DNA, the CDR3 is TGTGCCAGCAGTTTTCTGGGACAGGGCGCCGGGGAGCTGTTTTTT. It encodes CASSFLGQGAGELFF.

V usage is TRBV11-2 and J usage is TRBJ2-3; 11 bases align to TRBD2. The V gene end was trimmed by 2 bases and the J gene end by 4 bases; junction bases not matched to a gene: 8. CDR1 and CDR2 from the germline V gene are SGHAT and FQNNGV. This CDR3 region has 17 residues. The chain's CDR3 is CASSLSSGLAVADTQYF. The CDR3 nucleotides read TGTGCCAGCAGCTTATCGTCGGGACTAGCGGTAGCAGATACGCAGTATTTT.

This chain links TRBV19 with TRBJ2-7; TRBD2 matches 13 bases. The V and J ends lost 4 bases and 5 bases, in that order; junction bases with no gene match: 8. Germline assignment: CDR1 LNHDA and CDR2 SQIVND (reference sequence). The CDR3 runs 16 residues. In DNA form, the CDR3 reads TGTGCCAGTAGTACGAACCGACTAGCGGGAGGAGACGAGCAGTACTTC. Translation: CASSTNRLAGGDEQYF.

The chain couples TRBV7-2 to TRBJ1-5; D perhaps matches TRBD1 (6 bases). The CDR3 is 16 amino acids. Trimming left V 5 bases short and J 3 bases short, with 17 bases between. Germline CDR1 is SGHTA and CDR2 is FQGNSA. This CDR3 reads CASSPQQGGVNQPQHF. The CDR3 region has the DNA TGTGCCAGCAGCCCCCAACAGGGCGGTGTCAATCAGCCCCAGCATTTT.

This clone was seen more than once but under ten times. The gene calls are TRBV27 and TRBJ1-2; 10 bases are shared with TRBD1. The CDR3 totals 12 residues. CDR1 and CDR2 from the germline V gene are MNHEY and SMNVEV (reference sequence). V was clipped by 9 bases and J by 4 bases; unmatched bases: 2. The DNA of the CDR3 is TGTGCCAGTAGGGACAGGGGCTATGGCTACACCTTC. Amino acids: CASRDRGYGYTF.

The chain links TRBV9 to TRBJ2-2; 7 bases are shared with TRBD2. Unmatched junction bases numbered 4, after V lost 5 bases and J lost 6 bases. The CDR3 is 13 amino acids. Per the germline V gene, CDR1 is SGDLS and CDR2 is YYNGEE. This chain's CDR3 is CASRRGGPGELFF. In DNA form, the CDR3 reads TGTGCCAGCAGACGGGGAGGGCCCGGGGAGCTGTTTTTT. The variable domain in full, completed from reference TRBV9 and TRBJ2-2, reads DSGVTQTPKHLITATGQRVTLRCSPRSGDLSVYWYQQSLDQGLQFLIQYYNGEERAKGNILERFSAQQFPDLHSELNLSSLELGDSALYFCASRRGGPGELFFGEGSRLTVL.

This chain links TRBV27 with TRBJ2-6; tentative D call: TRBD1 (6 bases). V was shortened by 4 bases and J by 0 bases, with 19 bases between the two germline ends. Per the germline V gene, CDR1 is MNHEY and CDR2 is SMNVEV (reference sequence). This CDR3 is built from 19 residues. The CDR3 loop is CASSSSPDRFRSGANVLTF. The CDR3 nucleotides read TGTGCCAGCAGTTCCTCTCCCGACAGGTTCCGCTCTGGGGCCAACGTCCTGACTTTC.

The CDR3 DNA is TGTGCCAGCAGCCCTGGACAGGGGGTGGGGGGGCCTGAAGCTTTCTTT. Its translation is CASSPGQGVGGPEAFF. The chain recombines TRBV5-4 with TRBJ1-1; TRBD1 aligns across 10 bases. Unmatched junction bases numbered 12, after V lost 4 bases and J lost 6 bases. Germline V gene data show CDR1 as SGHNT and CDR2 as YYREEE (reference sequence). CDR3 length: 16 residues.

This clone was recorded a few times. The genes are TRBV28 and TRBJ1-1; D is perhaps TRBD1 (5 bases). The CDR3 is 16 amino acids. Looked up from germline, CDR1 is MDHEN and CDR2 is SYDVKM. V lost 6 bases and J 3 bases, leaving 20 bases between the germline ends. The CDR3 bases are TGTGCCAGCAGGCGGGGGGGTGGAGGGGCACACACTGAAGCTTTCTTT. Its protein product is CASRRGGGGAHTEAFF.

The chain has TRBV27 and TRBJ1-4, with D possibly TRBD1 on 5 matching bases. Trimming removed 3 bases at V and 4 bases at J, with 12 bases between. In germline, CDR1 is MNHEY, CDR2 SMNVEV (reference sequence). The CDR3 is 15 residues long. The chain's CDR3 is CASSLPGPNNEKLFF. The CDR3 DNA is TGTGCCAGCAGTTTGCCAGGGCCTAATAATGAAAAACTGTTTTTT.

The chain uses TRBV29-1 and TRBJ2-2; D is unclear. The germline gives CDR1 SQVTM, CDR2 ANQGSEA. The V and J ends lost 6 bases and 0 bases respectively, with 8 bases between them. The CDR3 loop spans 13 amino acids. Here the CDR3 reads CSVWAANTGELFF. The CDR3 DNA reads TGCAGCGTCTGGGCAGCGAACACCGGGGAGCTGTTTTTT.

This sequence joins TRBV18 and TRBJ2-2, with a possible D match to TRBD1 (6 bases). This CDR3 has 15 residues. Germline V gene lookup returns CDR1 KGHSH and CDR2 LQKENI. Trimming cost V 4 bases and J 2 bases, with 11 bases left between them. The CDR3 loop reads CASSRSGDNTGELFF. CDR3 nucleotides: TGTGCCAGCTCACGGTCAGGGGATAACACCGGGGAGCTGTTTTTT.

The chain carries TRBV28 and TRBJ2-5, with 8 bases aligning to TRBD1. The J call may be in error: the DNA end matches TRBJ2-7 better. Per the germline V gene, CDR1 is MDHEN and CDR2 is SYDVKM. The CDR3 length is 18 residues. The CDR3 DNA reads TGTGCCAGCAGGGAACAGGGGGTGCTGGCGGACAGCTCCTACGAGCAGTACTTC. Translated, it gives CASREQGVLADSSYEQYF.

The count of this clone is one. This chain joins TRBV7-9 and TRBJ1-4, with D maybe TRBD1 (5 bases). Trimming removed 1 base from V and 5 bases from J, with 11 bases in between. CDR1 and CDR2 from the germline V gene are SEHNR and FQNEAQ (reference sequence). The CDR3 runs to 15 residues. CDR3 sequence (DNA): TGTGCCAGCAGCTTAGGGAGACAGTTAAATGAAAAACTGTTTTTT. This codes for CASSLGRQLNEKLFF.

This clone was seen once. The rearrangement links TRBV19 to TRBJ1-5; TRBD1 is a possible D gene (5 bases). CDR1 LNHDA and CDR2 SQIVND come from the germline V gene (reference sequence). The V end was cut by 5 bases, the J end by 7 bases, with 15 bases between. This CDR3 comprises 14 residues. CDR3 DNA sequence: TGTGCCAGTAGTCGGTTCGGGGGAGAACAGCCCCAGCATTTT. This gives the protein CASSRFGGEQPQHF.